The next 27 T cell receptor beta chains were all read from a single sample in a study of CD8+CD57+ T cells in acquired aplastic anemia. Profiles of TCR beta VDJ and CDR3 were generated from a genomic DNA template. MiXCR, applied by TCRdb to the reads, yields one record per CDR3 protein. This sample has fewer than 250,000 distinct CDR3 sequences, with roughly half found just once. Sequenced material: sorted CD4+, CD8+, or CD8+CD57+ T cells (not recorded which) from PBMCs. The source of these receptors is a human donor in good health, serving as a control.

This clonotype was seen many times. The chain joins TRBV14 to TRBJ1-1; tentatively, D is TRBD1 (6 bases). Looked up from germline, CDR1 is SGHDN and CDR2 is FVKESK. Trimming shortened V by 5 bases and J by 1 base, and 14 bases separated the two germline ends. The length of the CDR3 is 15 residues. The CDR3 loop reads CASSFLQGANTEAFF. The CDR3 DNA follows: TGTGCCAGCAGCTTTTTACAGGGAGCGAACACTGAAGCTTTCTTT.

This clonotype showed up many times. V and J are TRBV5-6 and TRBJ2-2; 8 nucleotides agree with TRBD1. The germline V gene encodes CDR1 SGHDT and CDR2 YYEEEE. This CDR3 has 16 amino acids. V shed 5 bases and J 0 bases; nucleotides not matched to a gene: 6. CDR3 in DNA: TGTGCCAGCAGTCGGGACAGGCGAACGAACACCGGGGAGCTGTTTTTT. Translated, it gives CASSRDRRTNTGELFF. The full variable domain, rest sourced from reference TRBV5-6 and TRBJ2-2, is DAGVTQSPTHLIKTRGQQVTLRCSPKSGHDTVSWYQQALGQGPQFIFQYYEEEERQRGNFPDRFSGHQFPNYSSELNVNALLLGDSALYLCASSRDRRTNTGELFFGEGSRLTVL.

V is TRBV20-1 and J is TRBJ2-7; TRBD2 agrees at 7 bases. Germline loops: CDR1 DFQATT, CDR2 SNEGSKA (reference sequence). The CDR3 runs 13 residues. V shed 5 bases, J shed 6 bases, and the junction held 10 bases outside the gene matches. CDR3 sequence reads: CSAPRAAGVEQYF. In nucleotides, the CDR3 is TGCAGTGCTCCTCGGGCGGCGGGAGTCGAGCAGTACTTC.

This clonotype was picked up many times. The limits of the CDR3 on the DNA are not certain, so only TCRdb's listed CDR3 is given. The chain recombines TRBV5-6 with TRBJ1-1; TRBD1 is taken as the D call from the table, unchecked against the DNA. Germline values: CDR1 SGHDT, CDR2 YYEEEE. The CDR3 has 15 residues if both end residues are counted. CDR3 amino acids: CASSLAFGQGSRYFF.

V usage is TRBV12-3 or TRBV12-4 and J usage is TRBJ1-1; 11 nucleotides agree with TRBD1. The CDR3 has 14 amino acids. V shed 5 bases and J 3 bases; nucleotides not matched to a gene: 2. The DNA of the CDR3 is TGTGCCAGCAGTCGGACAGGGGGCTACACTGAAGCTTTCTTT. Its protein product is CASSRTGGYTEAFF.

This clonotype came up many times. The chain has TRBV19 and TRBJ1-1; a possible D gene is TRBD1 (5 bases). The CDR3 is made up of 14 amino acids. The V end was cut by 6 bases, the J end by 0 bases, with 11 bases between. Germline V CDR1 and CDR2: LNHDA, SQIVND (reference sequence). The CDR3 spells CASSKTGLNTEAFF. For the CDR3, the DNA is TGTGCCAGTAGCAAGACGGGACTGAACACTGAAGCTTTCTTT.

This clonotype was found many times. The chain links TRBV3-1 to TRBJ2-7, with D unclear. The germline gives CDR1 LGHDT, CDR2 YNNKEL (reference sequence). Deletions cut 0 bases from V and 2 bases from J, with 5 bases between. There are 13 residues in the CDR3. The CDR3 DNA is TGTGCCAGCAGCCAAGAAGGAACCTACGAGCAGTACTTC. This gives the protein CASSQEGTYEQYF.

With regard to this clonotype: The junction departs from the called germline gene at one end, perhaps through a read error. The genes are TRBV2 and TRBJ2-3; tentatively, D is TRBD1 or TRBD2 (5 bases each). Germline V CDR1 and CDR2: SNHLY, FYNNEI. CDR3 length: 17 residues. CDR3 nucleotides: TGTGCCGGCAGCTTATCCAGCGGTGGGGCCGTGGCAGATACGCAGTATTTT. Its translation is CAGSLSSGGAVADTQYF.

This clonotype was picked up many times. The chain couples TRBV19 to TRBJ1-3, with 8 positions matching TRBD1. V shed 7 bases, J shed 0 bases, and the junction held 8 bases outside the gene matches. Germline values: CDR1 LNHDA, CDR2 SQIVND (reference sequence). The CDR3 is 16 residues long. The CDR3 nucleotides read TGTGCCAGTACCACGACAGGGGCCAACTCTGGAAACACCATATATTTT. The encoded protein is CASTTTGANSGNTIYF.

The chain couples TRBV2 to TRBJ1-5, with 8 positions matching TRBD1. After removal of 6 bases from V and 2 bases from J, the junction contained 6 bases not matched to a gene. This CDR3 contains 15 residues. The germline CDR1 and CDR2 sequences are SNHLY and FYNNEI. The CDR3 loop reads CASSPTGVGNQPQHF. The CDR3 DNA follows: TGTGCCAGCAGCCCGACAGGGGTGGGCAATCAGCCCCAGCATTTT.

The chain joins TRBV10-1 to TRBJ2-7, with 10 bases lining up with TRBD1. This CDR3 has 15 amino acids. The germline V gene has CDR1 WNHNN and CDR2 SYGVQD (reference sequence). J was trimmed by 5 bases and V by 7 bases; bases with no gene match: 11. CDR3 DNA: TGCGCCAGCACCCCTCCTGCGACAGGGGGCAACGAGCAGTACTTC. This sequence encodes CASTPPATGGNEQYF.

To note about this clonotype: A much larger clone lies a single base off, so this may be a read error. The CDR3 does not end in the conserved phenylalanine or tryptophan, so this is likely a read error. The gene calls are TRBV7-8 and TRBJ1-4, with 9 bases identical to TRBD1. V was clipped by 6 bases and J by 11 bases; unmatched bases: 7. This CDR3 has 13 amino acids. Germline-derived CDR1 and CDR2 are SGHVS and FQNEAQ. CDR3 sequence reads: CASSTGGGMKLFL. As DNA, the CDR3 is TGTGCCAGCAGTACAGGGGGCGGGATGAAACTGTTTTTG.

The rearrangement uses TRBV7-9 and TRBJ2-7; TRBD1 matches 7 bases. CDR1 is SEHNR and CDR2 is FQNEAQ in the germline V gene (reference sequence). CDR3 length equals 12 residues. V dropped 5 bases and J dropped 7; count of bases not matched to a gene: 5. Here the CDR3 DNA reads TGTGCCAGCAGCACCACAGGGGATGAGCAGTACTTC. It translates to CASSTTGDEQYF.

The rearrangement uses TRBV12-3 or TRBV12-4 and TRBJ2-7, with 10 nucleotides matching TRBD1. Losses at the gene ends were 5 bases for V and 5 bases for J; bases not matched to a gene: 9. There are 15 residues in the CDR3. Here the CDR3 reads CASSGPGQGTNEQYF. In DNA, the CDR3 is TGTGCCAGCAGTGGCCCGGGACAGGGGACAAACGAGCAGTACTTC.

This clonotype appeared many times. CDR3 amino acids: CASSPDETSGRYEQYF. CDR3 nucleotide sequence: TGTGCCAGCAGCCCAGACGAGACTAGCGGGCGGTACGAGCAGTACTTC. This chain uses TRBV9 with TRBJ2-7; 10 nucleotides align to TRBD2. The CDR3 contains 16 residues. V lost 4 bases and J lost 4; bases outside the gene matches: 11. Germline V gene data show CDR1 as SGDLS and CDR2 as YYNGEE.

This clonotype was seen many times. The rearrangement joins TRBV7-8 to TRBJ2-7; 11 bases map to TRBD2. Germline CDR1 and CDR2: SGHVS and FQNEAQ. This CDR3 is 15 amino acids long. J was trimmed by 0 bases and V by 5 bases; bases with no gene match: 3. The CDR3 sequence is CASSPGLAGSYEQYF. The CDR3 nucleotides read TGTGCCAGCAGCCCCGGACTAGCGGGCTCCTACGAGCAGTACTTC.

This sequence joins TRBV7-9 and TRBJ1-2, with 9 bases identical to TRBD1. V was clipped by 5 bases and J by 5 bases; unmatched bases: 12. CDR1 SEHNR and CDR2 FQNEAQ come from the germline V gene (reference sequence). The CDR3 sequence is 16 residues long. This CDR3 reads CASSPNRGQGVYGYTF. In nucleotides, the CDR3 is TGTGCCAGCAGCCCGAACAGGGGGCAGGGGGTTTATGGCTACACCTTC.

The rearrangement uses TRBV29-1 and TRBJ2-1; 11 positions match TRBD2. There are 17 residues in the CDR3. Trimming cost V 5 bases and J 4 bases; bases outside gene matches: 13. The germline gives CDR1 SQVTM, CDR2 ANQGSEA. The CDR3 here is CSVRLAGYVFVYNEQFF. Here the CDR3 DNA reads TGCAGCGTTAGACTAGCGGGGTACGTTTTTGTTTACAATGAGCAGTTCTTC.

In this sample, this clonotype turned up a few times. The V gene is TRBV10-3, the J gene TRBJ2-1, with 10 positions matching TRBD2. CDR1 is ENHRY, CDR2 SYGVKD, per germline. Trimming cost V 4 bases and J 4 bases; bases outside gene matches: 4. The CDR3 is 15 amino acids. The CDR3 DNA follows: TGTGCCATCAGTGCCGGGACTAGCGTATACAATGAGCAGTTCTTC. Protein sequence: CAISAGTSVYNEQFF.

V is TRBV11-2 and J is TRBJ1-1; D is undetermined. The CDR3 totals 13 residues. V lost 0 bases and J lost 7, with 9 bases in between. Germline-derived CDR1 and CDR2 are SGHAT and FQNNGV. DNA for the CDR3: TGTGCCAGCAGCTTAGAAGAAGGGTTTGAAGCTTTCTTT. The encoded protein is CASSLEEGFEAFF.

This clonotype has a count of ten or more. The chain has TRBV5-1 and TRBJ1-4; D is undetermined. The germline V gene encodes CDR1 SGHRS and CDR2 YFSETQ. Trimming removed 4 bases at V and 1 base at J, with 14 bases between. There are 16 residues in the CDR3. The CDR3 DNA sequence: TGCGCCAGCAGCCTTGGACCTCCAGTAACTAATGAAAAACTGTTTTTT. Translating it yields CASSLGPPVTNEKLFF.

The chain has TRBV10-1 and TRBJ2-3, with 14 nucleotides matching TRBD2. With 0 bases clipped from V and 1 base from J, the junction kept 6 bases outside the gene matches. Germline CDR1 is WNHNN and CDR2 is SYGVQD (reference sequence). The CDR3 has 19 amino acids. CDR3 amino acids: CASSESGGLAGGRTDTQYF. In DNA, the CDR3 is TGCGCCAGCAGTGAGTCGGGTGGACTAGCGGGGGGTCGCACAGATACGCAGTATTTT.

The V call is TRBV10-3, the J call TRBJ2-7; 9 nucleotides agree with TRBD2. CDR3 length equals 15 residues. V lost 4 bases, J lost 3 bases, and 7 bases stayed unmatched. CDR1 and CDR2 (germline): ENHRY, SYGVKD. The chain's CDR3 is CAISGSSGTDYEQYF. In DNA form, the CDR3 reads TGTGCCATCAGTGGATCTAGCGGGACTGACTACGAGCAGTACTTC.

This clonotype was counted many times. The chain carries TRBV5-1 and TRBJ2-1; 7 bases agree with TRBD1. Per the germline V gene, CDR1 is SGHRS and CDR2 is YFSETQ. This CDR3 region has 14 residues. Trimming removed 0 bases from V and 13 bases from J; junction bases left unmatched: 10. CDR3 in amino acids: CASSLEGRGIPQFF. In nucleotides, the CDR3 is TGCGCCAGCAGCTTGGAGGGCAGGGGGATCCCTCAGTTCTTC.

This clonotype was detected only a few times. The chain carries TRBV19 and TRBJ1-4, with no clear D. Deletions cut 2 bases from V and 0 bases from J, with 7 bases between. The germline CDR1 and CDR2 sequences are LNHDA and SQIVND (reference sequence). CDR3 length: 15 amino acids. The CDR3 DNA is TGTGCCAGTAGTATACCGGGAGCAACTAATGAAAAACTGTTTTTT. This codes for CASSIPGATNEKLFF.

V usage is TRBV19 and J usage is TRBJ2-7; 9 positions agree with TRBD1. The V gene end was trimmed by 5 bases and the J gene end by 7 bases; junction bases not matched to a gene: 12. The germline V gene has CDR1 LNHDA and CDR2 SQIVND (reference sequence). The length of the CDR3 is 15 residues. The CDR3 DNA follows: TGTGCCAGTAGTTCCAGCCGGGACAGGGACCGAGAGCAGTACTTC. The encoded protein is CASSSSRDRDREQYF.

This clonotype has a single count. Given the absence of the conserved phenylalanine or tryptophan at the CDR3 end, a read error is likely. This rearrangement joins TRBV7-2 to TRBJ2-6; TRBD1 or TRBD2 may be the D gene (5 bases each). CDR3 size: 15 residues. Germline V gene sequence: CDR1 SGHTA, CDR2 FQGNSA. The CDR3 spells CASSFGGSGADVLTS. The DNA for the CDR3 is TGTGCCAGCAGTTTTGGAGGCTCTGGGGCCGACGTCCTGACTTCC.